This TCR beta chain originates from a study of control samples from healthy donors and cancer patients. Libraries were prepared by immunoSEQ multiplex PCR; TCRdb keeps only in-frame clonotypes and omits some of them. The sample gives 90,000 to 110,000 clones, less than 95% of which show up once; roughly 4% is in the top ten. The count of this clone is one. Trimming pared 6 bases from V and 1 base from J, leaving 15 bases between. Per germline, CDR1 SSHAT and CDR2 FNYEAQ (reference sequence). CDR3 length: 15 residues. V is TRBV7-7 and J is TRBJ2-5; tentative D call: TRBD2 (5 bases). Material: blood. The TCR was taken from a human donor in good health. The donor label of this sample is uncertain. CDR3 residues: CASRQGTSPQETQYF. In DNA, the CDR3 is TGTGCCAGCAGGCAAGGAACTAGTCCCCAAGAGACCCAGTACTTC.